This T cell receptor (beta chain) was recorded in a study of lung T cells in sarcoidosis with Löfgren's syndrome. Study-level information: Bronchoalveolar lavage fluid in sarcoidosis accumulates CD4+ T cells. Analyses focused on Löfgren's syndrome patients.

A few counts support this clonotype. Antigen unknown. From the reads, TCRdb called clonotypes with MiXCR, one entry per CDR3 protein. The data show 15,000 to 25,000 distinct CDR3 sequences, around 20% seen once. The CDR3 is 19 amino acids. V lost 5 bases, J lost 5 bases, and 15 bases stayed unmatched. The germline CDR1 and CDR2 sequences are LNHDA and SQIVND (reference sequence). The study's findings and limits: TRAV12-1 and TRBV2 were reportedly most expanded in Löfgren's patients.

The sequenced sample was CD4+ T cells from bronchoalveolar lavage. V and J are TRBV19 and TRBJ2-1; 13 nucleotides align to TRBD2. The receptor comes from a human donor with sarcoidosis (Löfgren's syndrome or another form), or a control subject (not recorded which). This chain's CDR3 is CASSPTIPGLAGKDNEQFF. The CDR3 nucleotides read TGTGCCAGTAGTCCAACGATCCCGGGACTAGCGGGAAAGGACAATGAGCAGTTCTTC.